Listed below are T cell receptor beta chains from one sample, sequenced in a study of T cell responses to AZD1222 COVID-19 vaccine. Some clones are missing from TCRdb's copy, which holds only in-frame ones; the method was immunoSEQ multiplex PCR. Of 180,000 or so clones listed, roughly nine tenths are singletons. The sample was peripheral blood, taken 28 days after the second AZD1222 dose. The source of these receptors is an adult who received the AZD1222 COVID-19 vaccine. The CDR3 runs from the conserved cysteine through the conserved F or W. A D gene is named only where the DNA matches it firmly. Only some rows state a clone size, as once, few, many or a class for expanded clones.

clone_size,d_call,v_call,j_call,cdr3_nt,cdr3_aa
-,TRBD1,TRBV5-8,TRBJ2-2,TGTGCCAGCTCGACAGGGATCCGCACCGGGGAGCTGTTTTTT,CASSTGIRTGELFF
-,TRBD2,TRBV19,TRBJ2-6,TGTGCCAGTAGTACCCCCCCTGGGGGAGGGCGGGTCTCTGGGGCCAACGTCCTGACTTTC,CASSTPPGGGRVSGANVLTF
-,-,TRBV14,TRBJ1-5,TGTGCCAGCAGCCAAGGAAATCAGCCCCAGCATTTT,CASSQGNQPQHF
-,TRBD1,TRBV5-1,TRBJ1-2,TGCGCCAGCAGCTGGGGACAGGAGAACTATGGCTACACCTTC,CASSWGQENYGYTF
-,-,TRBV5-1,TRBJ1-2,TGCGCCAGTTCAACGACAGAGGGCTATGGCTACACCTTC,CASSTTEGYGYTF
-,-,TRBV6-4,TRBJ2-7,TGTGCCAGCAGTGTTACTCGCGAGGCTACCTACGAGCAGTACTTC,CASSVTREATYEQYF
few,-,TRBV14,TRBJ2-7,TGTGCCAGCAGCCAAGTGGGATCCTACGAGCAGTACTTC,CASSQVGSYEQYF
-,-,TRBV9,TRBJ1-1,TGTGCCAGCAGCACACAGGTGAACACTGAAGCTTTCTTT,CASSTQVNTEAFF
-,-,TRBV28,TRBJ1-4,TGTGCCAGCAGTTACCTACCGACCAATGAAAAACTGTTTTTT,CASSYLPTNEKLFF
-,TRBD1,TRBV5-1,TRBJ1-2,TGCGCCAGCAGCTTTGGTCAGGGGGATGGCTACACCTTC,CASSFGQGDGYTF
-,TRBD2,TRBV6-5,TRBJ2-1,TGTGCCAGCAGCTCTTTGAGCGGGAGGGATGATGAGCAGTTCTTC,CASSSLSGRDDEQFF
-,-,TRBV4-1,TRBJ1-1,TGCGCCAGCAGCCAATATGTATGGTGGAGGGAAGCTTTCTTT,CASSQYVWWREAFF
-,-,TRBV7-9,TRBJ2-7,TGTGCCAGCAGCTTAGGCGATACAGGGAGAGCCTCCTACGAGCAGTACTTC,CASSLGDTGRASYEQYF
-,TRBD1,TRBV15,TRBJ2-7,TGTGCCACCAGCAGAGATGTCCCGAATTACAGGGGGTTCTACGAGCAGTACTTC,CATSRDVPNYRGFYEQYF
-,-,TRBV5-1,TRBJ2-5,TGCGCCAGCAGCTTGCCAACAGGGATGTTGGGAGAGACCCAGTACTTC,CASSLPTGMLGETQYF
-,-,TRBV3-1/TRBV3-2,TRBJ2-3,TGTGCCAGCAGCCCGGACGCGTTCACAGATACGCAGTATTTT,CASSPDAFTDTQYF